These 17 T cell receptor beta chains came from one sample sequenced in a study. MiXCR, run by TCRdb on the 5' RACE reads, gives a single entry per CDR3 protein. Of around 33,000 distinct CDR3 sequences in the sample, around 22% are singletons; the top ten hold 3.5% to 5%. Sample: memory CD4+ T cells sorted from blood. Subset defined: memory CD4+ T cells, CD4+CD45RO+CD25-. The source of these receptors is a female donor with breast cancer.

This clonotype was detected only a few times. CDR3 amino acids: CSAREGAGYAYEQYF. The DNA for the CDR3 is TGCAGTGCTAGAGAGGGGGCGGGATATGCCTACGAGCAGTACTTC. The chain links TRBV20-1 to TRBJ2-7, with D perhaps TRBD1 or TRBD2 (6 bases each). V dropped 0 bases and J dropped 2 bases, with 14 bases sitting between them. This CDR3 has 15 residues. CDR1 is DFQATT, CDR2 SNEGSKA, per germline (reference sequence).

In its sample, this clonotype was seen a few times. The V and J genes are TRBV14 and TRBJ2-1; TRBD1 agrees at 8 bases. CDR1 is SGHDN and CDR2 is FVKESK in the germline V gene. CDR3 length: 16 amino acids. The ends lost 1 base at V and 7 bases at J; junction bases unmatched: 9. The CDR3 is CASSQVFGQGLNEQFF. CDR3 coding DNA: TGTGCCAGCAGCCAAGTTTTCGGACAGGGCCTTAATGAGCAGTTCTTC.

This CDR3 reads CASSLGTNTEAFF. DNA of the CDR3: TGTGCCAGCAGTTTGGGCACGAACACTGAAGCTTTCTTT. The chain links TRBV27 to TRBJ1-1; D is unclear. V lost 3 bases and J lost 1, with 6 bases in between. This CDR3 is 13 amino acids long. The V gene's germline CDR1 is MNHEY and CDR2 SMNVEV (reference sequence).

V is TRBV27 and J is TRBJ2-7, with 9 bases matching TRBD1. V trimming: 3 bases; J trimming: 3 bases; junction bases outside the gene matches: 3. Germline V gene lookup returns CDR1 MNHEY and CDR2 SMNVEV (reference sequence). The CDR3 is made up of 14 amino acids. Written as DNA, the CDR3 is TGTGCCAGCAGTTTCCGGGACAGGGACTACGAGCAGTACTTC. Amino acid sequence: CASSFRDRDYEQYF.

There are a few counts of this clonotype. The chain employs TRBV6-5 and TRBJ2-1; TRBD2 agrees at 11 bases. Germline-derived CDR1 and CDR2 are MNHEY and SVGAGI. Trimming at V came to 5 bases and at J to 5 bases, leaving 5 bases not matched to a gene. The CDR3 spans 15 residues. CDR3 region: CASSEPTSGNNEQFF. For the CDR3, the DNA is TGTGCCAGCAGTGAACCGACTAGCGGGAACAATGAGCAGTTCTTC.

The chain couples TRBV27 to TRBJ2-3, with D perhaps TRBD1 (6 bases). Germline-derived CDR1 and CDR2 are MNHEY and SMNVEV (reference sequence). The CDR3 is made up of 14 amino acids. Trimming cost V 3 bases and J 0 bases, with 7 bases left between them. The CDR3 DNA follows: TGTGCCAGCAGTTTCACAGGGAGCACAGATACGCAGTATTTT. It codes for CASSFTGSTDTQYF.

This clonotype came up a few times. This chain connects TRBV12-3 or TRBV12-4 to TRBJ2-7; TRBD1 matches at 8 bases. The CDR3 contains 15 residues. Unmatched junction bases numbered 5, after V lost 3 bases and J lost 1 base. For the CDR3, the DNA is TGTGCCAGCAGTTTCGGACAGGGACTTTCCTACGAGCAGTACTTC. The encoded protein is CASSFGQGLSYEQYF.

This clonotype was observed a handful of times. The chain combines TRBV6-5 with TRBJ2-1; D is ambiguous. There are 15 residues in the CDR3. V gave up 6 bases and J gave up 0 bases, with 12 bases separating them. Germline V gives CDR1 MNHEY, CDR2 SVGAGI. In nucleotides, the CDR3 is TGTGCCAGCAGAATGGACGGTAGCTCCTACAATGAGCAGTTCTTC. It codes for CASRMDGSSYNEQFF.

There are many counts of this clonotype. J is TRBJ2-3 and V is TRBV28; 11 bases line up with TRBD2. Germline CDR1 MDHEN, CDR2 SYDVKM. Losses at the gene ends were 8 bases for V and 2 bases for J; bases not matched to a gene: 9. The CDR3 is 16 residues long. This CDR3 is CASSKTSGASTDTQYF. DNA of the CDR3: TGTGCCAGCTCCAAGACTAGCGGGGCCTCCACAGATACGCAGTATTTT. Variable domain in full (rest from reference TRBV28 and TRBJ2-3): DVKVTQSSRYLVKRTGEKVFLECVQDMDHENMFWYRQDPGLGLRLIYFSYDVKMKEKGDIPEGYSVSREKKERFSLILESASTNQTSMYLCASSKTSGASTDTQYFGPGTRLTVL.

This chain joins TRBV7-7 and TRBJ2-1, with a weak D call TRBD1 (6 bases). The CDR3 has 12 residues. The germline V and J ends were trimmed by 4 bases and 5 bases, with 6 bases remaining between them. Germline loops: CDR1 SSHAT, CDR2 FNYEAQ (reference sequence). This CDR3 reads CASSSGDNEQFF. The CDR3 DNA sequence: TGTGCCAGCAGCTCAGGGGACAATGAGCAGTTCTTC.

This clonotype was observed many times. The V and J genes are TRBV4-3 and TRBJ2-7, with D possibly TRBD1 on 6 matching bases. Germline V gives CDR1 LGHNA, CDR2 YSLEER. The length of the CDR3 is 15 residues. The V gene lost 0 bases and the J gene lost 3 bases, with 12 bases spanning the gap. The CDR3 protein is CASSQETGWIYEQYF. The DNA for the CDR3 is TGCGCCAGCAGCCAAGAAACAGGGTGGATCTACGAGCAGTACTTC.

The V call is TRBV7-2, the J call TRBJ2-6, with TRBD1 identical over 7 bases. This CDR3 contains 17 residues. Germline-derived CDR1 and CDR2 are SGHTA and FQGNSA. V was pared by 4 bases and J by 0 bases, with 6 bases of the junction left unmatched. CDR3 DNA: TGTGCCAGCAGCTCCGGGACAGCTTACTCTGGGGCCAACGTCCTGACTTTC. This encodes CASSSGTAYSGANVLTF.

By share of the sample, this clonotype is medium-sized. The chain combines TRBV6-2 or TRBV6-3 with TRBJ2-7; either TRBD1 or TRBD2 may fit D (5 bases each). The CDR3 is 13 amino acids. Germline assignment: CDR1 MNHEY and CDR2 SVGEGT. V lost 8 bases and J 2 bases, leaving 13 bases between the germline ends. CDR3 sequence: CASGSGPTYEQYF. In DNA, the CDR3 is TGTGCCAGCGGATCGGGGCCAACCTACGAGCAGTACTTC.

This clonotype was counted between two and nine times. The V call is TRBV7-2, the J call TRBJ1-5, with TRBD1 as a possible D gene (6 bases). The CDR3 totals 13 residues. The germline V gene encodes CDR1 SGHTA and CDR2 FQGNSA. Trimming stripped 8 bases from V and 6 bases from J, with 14 bases between. This chain's CDR3 is CASLQGYGQPQHF. CDR3 nucleotides: TGTGCCAGCCTACAGGGTTACGGTCAGCCCCAGCATTTT.

This chain links TRBV7-9 with TRBJ1-6, with D perhaps TRBD1 (6 bases). V gave up 4 bases and J gave up 8 bases, with 15 bases separating them. There are 15 residues in the CDR3. Germline V gene sequence: CDR1 SEHNR, CDR2 FQNEAQ (reference sequence). The CDR3 here is CASSSSDRGDSPLHF. The CDR3 nucleotides read TGTGCCAGCAGCTCTTCGGACAGAGGGGATTCACCCCTCCACTTT.

This clonotype was counted only a few times. The J gene is TRBJ2-2, the V gene TRBV15; tentatively, D is TRBD1 (8 bases). This CDR3 region has 15 residues. Germline CDR1 reads LNHNV; CDR2 reads YYDKDF (reference sequence). V lost 2 bases and J 6 bases, leaving 13 bases between the germline ends. The CDR3 DNA is TGTGCCACCAGCAGACGGACAGGGAGGGCCGGGGAGCTGTTTTTT. The encoded protein is CATSRRTGRAGELFF. Drawing the rest from reference TRBV15 and TRBJ2-2, the complete variable domain is DAMVIQNPRYQVTQFGKPVTLSCSQTLNHNVMYWYQQKSSQAPKLLFHYYDKDFNNEADTPDNFQSRRPNTSFCFLDIRSPGLGDTAMYLCATSRRTGRAGELFFGEGSRLTVL.

This clonotype was detected only a few times. The V gene is TRBV5-1, the J gene TRBJ2-1; TRBD1 might be the D (5 bases). Germline values: CDR1 SGHRS, CDR2 YFSETQ. V was clipped by 3 bases and J by 2 bases, with 15 bases between them. This CDR3 has 16 residues. CDR3 region: CASSSAAQGTYNEQFF. The CDR3 bases are TGCGCCAGCAGCTCGGCTGCGCAGGGCACCTACAATGAGCAGTTCTTC.